These 8 T cell receptor beta chains originate from one sample sequenced in a study of T cells in tuberculosis. Profiled with immunoSEQ multiplex PCR; TCRdb holds only in-frame clones, not every one. The sample records more than 70,000 clones, more than 75% being singletons. Thawed, overnight-rested PBMC were stained with GMM-loaded CD1B tetramer, viability dye and anti-CD3, then sorted. The lipid loaded on the CD1B tetramers was C32 glucose monomycolate from Rhodococcus equi. Sample: CD1b-GMM tetramer-negative cells sorted from PBMCs. The receptors derive from an adult woman with latent tuberculosis.

This sequence joins TRBV29-1 and TRBJ2-5; the match to TRBD2 covers 9 bases. The CDR3 length is 14 residues. Trimming took 4 bases from V and 4 from J; bases not matched to a gene: 7. Germline values: CDR1 SQVTM, CDR2 ANQGSEA. CDR3 nucleotides: TGCAGCGTTGGACTAGCGGTACGAATAGAGACCCAGTACTTC. It codes for CSVGLAVRIETQYF.

The chain uses TRBV28 and TRBJ1-2; no clear D gene. V lost 5 bases and J lost 10, with 17 bases in between. The germline CDR1 and CDR2 sequences are MDHEN and SYDVKM. This CDR3 contains 13 residues. The CDR3 coding sequence is TGTGCCAGCAGTCCTACAGTGACCTATTCCTACACCTTC. Protein product: CASSPTVTYSYTF.

In nucleotides, the CDR3 is TGTGCCAGCAGCTTAGTATCTTCAGACACTGAAGCTTTCTTT. It specifies CASSLVSSDTEAFF. This sequence joins TRBV7-9 and TRBJ1-1; D gene ambiguous. The germline CDR1 and CDR2 sequences are SEHNR and FQNEAQ (reference sequence). V lost 1 base and J lost 3, with 9 bases in between. This CDR3 has 14 residues.

The chain uses TRBV7-9 and TRBJ1-1, with D possibly TRBD1 on 5 matching bases. Germline CDR1 SEHNR, CDR2 FQNEAQ (reference sequence). The CDR3 length is 15 residues. V was clipped by 0 bases and J by 0 bases, with 8 bases between them. The CDR3 loop is CASSLAGGVNTEAFF. The CDR3 bases are TGTGCCAGCAGCTTAGCGGGAGGGGTGAACACTGAAGCTTTCTTT.

The genes are TRBV28 and TRBJ2-7; D is perhaps TRBD1 or TRBD2 (6 bases each). Germline V gene data show CDR1 as MDHEN and CDR2 as SYDVKM. Trimming removed 5 bases from V and 7 bases from J, with 15 bases in between. The CDR3 totals 13 residues. The DNA for the CDR3 is TGTGCCAGCAGTCTGATAGGGGGGAGGGAGCAGTACGTC. Translated, it gives CASSLIGGREQYV.

The chain carries TRBV29-1 and TRBJ1-2, with a possible D match to TRBD1 (5 bases). The CDR3 is 12 residues long. Deletions cut 8 bases from V and 6 bases from J, with 16 bases between. CDR1 and CDR2 from the germline V gene are SQVTM and ANQGSEA. The CDR3 DNA is TGCAGCTCTTATCGGGGGAGGGATGGCTACACCTTC. Translation: CSSYRGRDGYTF.

This clone was seen only a few times. This chain joins TRBV6-1 and TRBJ2-7; D may be TRBD2 (6 bases). This CDR3 spans 13 amino acids. The V end was cut by 5 bases, the J end by 6 bases, with 14 bases between. CDR1 and CDR2 (germline): MNHNS, SASEGT. This CDR3 reads CASSHRREGEQYV. CDR3 DNA sequence: TGTGCCAGCAGTCATCGGCGGGAAGGCGAGCAGTACGTC.

The V and J genes are TRBV10-3 and TRBJ1-3; D gene uncertain. The CDR3 contains 11 residues. V shed 8 bases and J shed 4 bases, with 6 bases lying between them. Germline assignment: CDR1 ENHRY and CDR2 SYGVKD. The CDR3 DNA is TGTGCCATCCTAATGGGAAACACCATATATTTT. Its protein product is CAILMGNTIYF.